Each of the 28 T cell receptor beta chains below was sequenced from the same sample in a study of blood T cells in healthy people across ages. Then a second PCR, running roughly 7 to 11 cycles, was carried out with a sample-barcoded 5' primer and a J-beta primer mix. TCRdb ran MiXCR on the 5' RACE reads and lists one entry per CDR3 protein. The sample lists approximately 800,000 distinct CDR3 sequences, roughly 64% occurring once. The specimen was blood. The receptors were sampled from a man aged 30 to 45 in good health.

The chain uses TRBV7-8 and TRBJ2-7; 12 bases agree with TRBD2. Germline V lookup: CDR1 SGHVS, CDR2 FQNEAQ. The CDR3 length is 18 residues. Trimming cost V 1 base and J 2 bases; bases outside gene matches: 9. CDR3 bases: TGTGCCAGCAGCTTAGTTCAGGCTAGCGGGAGGGTTGCCTACGAGCAGTACTTC. Its translation is CASSLVQASGRVAYEQYF.

The V and J genes are TRBV21-1 and TRBJ1-6; the table's D gene call, TRBD1, was not cross checked with the DNA. TRBV21-1 has pseudogene status. The CDR3 is made up of 16 amino acids. The CDR3 nucleotides are TGTGCCAGCTGCCCCGACAGGCCGCCGGGGGGATCACCCCTCCACTTT. Translating gives CASCPDRPPGGSPLHF.

A few counts support this clonotype. V is TRBV28 and J is TRBJ2-4, with D tentatively TRBD1 (5 bases). The V end was cut by 10 bases, the J end by 13 bases, with 32 bases between. In germline, CDR1 is MDHEN, CDR2 SYDVKM. CDR3 length equals 16 residues. CDR3 sequence reads: CATTPSGLISSLQQYF. The CDR3 DNA reads TGTGCCACAACTCCATCAGGGTTAATATCGTCACTTCAGCAGTACTTC.

The CDR3, as DNA: TGTGCCAGCAGTTTCGGCGTTGCAGCGGGGGGGGGAGATACGCAGTATTTT. Protein product: CASSFGVAAGGGDTQYF. V is TRBV27 and J is TRBJ2-3; 10 nucleotides line up with TRBD2. The CDR3 runs to 17 residues. Trimming removed 3 bases from V and 5 bases from J; junction bases left unmatched: 11. In germline, CDR1 is MNHEY, CDR2 SMNVEV (reference sequence).

The chain combines TRBV30 with TRBJ2-7, with 9 bases fitting TRBD1. V shed 8 bases and J 3 bases; nucleotides not matched to a gene: 8. CDR1 GTSNPN and CDR2 SVGIG come from the germline V gene (reference sequence). This CDR3 region has 13 residues. The CDR3 loop is CATNRDRDYEQYF. The CDR3 DNA sequence: TGTGCCACAAACCGGGACAGGGACTACGAGCAGTACTTC.

This clonotype was seen only a few times. The V gene is TRBV9, the J gene TRBJ2-1, with 7 bases identical to TRBD2. There are 15 residues in the CDR3. The germline gives CDR1 SGDLS, CDR2 YYNGEE. V was clipped by 3 bases and J by 4 bases; unmatched bases: 7. The CDR3 DNA is TGTGCCAGCAGCGAGGCCGCGGGAGTTTACAATGAGCAGTTCTTC. Translated: CASSEAAGVYNEQFF.

The chain carries TRBV25-1 and TRBJ2-5, with D hard to call. Trimming cost V 3 bases and J 2 bases, with 13 bases left between them. The germline CDR1 and CDR2 sequences are MGHDK and SYGVNS. The CDR3 covers 15 residues. CDR3 in DNA: TGTGCCAGCAGTGAGGGTGGATGGATTCAAGAGACCCAGTACTTC. This encodes CASSEGGWIQETQYF.

The V and J genes are TRBV24-1 and TRBJ1-2; D gene ambiguous. The V gene lost 4 bases and the J gene lost 3 bases, with 20 bases spanning the gap. CDR1 KGHDR and CDR2 SFDVKD come from the germline V gene. CDR3 size: 17 residues. The CDR3 sequence is CATSDPERLTDHYGYTF. In DNA form, the CDR3 reads TGTGCCACCAGTGACCCCGAACGGCTGACGGATCACTATGGCTACACCTTC.

There are a few counts of this clonotype. This rearrangement joins TRBV6-6 to TRBJ2-5; 8 positions agree with TRBD1. CDR1 and CDR2 from the germline V gene are MNHNY and SVGAGI (reference sequence). This CDR3 has 14 residues. V dropped 5 bases and J dropped 5; count of bases not matched to a gene: 7. The CDR3 loop reads CASSRPGGRETQYF. Here the CDR3 DNA reads TGTGCCAGCAGTCGCCCAGGGGGCAGGGAGACCCAGTACTTC.

This clonotype was seen a handful of times. The chain employs TRBV12-3 or TRBV12-4 and TRBJ2-6, with 7 bases identical to TRBD1. This CDR3 has 19 residues. J was trimmed by 2 bases and V by 6 bases; bases with no gene match: 16. The CDR3 reads CASSQSRQGGSPGANVLTF. DNA for the CDR3: TGTGCCAGCAGCCAAAGCCGACAGGGTGGGAGTCCTGGGGCCAACGTCCTGACTTTC.

The chain recombines TRBV12-5 with TRBJ2-5; possible D gene TRBD1, 6 bases. The germline V gene has CDR1 LGHNT and CDR2 FRNRAP. Trimming pared 7 bases from V and 2 bases from J, leaving 23 bases between. There are 17 residues in the CDR3. The CDR3: CASAMRGTGFLQETQYF. CDR3 nucleotide sequence: TGTGCTAGTGCCATGAGGGGAACAGGGTTTCTTCAAGAGACCCAGTACTTC.

The CDR3 DNA sequence: TGCAGTGCACCCCCCACTAGCGTCTCCTACGAGCAGTACTTC. The encoded protein is CSAPPTSVSYEQYF. The chain joins TRBV20-1 to TRBJ2-7; TRBD2 matches 7 bases. Germline lookup yields CDR1 DFQATT and CDR2 SNEGSKA (reference sequence). The CDR3 is made up of 14 amino acids. Losses at the gene ends were 6 bases for V and 0 bases for J; bases not matched to a gene: 8.

The V gene is TRBV6-6, the J gene TRBJ1-2; no reliable D call. The germline V gene has CDR1 MNHNY and CDR2 SVGAGI (reference sequence). The V end was cut by 11 bases, the J end by 2 bases, with 15 bases between. The CDR3 runs 13 residues. The CDR3 here is CASARGLNYGYTF. CDR3 DNA sequence: TGTGCCTCAGCACGAGGGTTGAACTATGGCTACACCTTC.

The chain uses TRBV4-3 and TRBJ2-7; D tentatively reads TRBD1 or TRBD2 (6 bases each). Germline values: CDR1 LGHNA, CDR2 YSLEER. Trimming pared 4 bases from V and 0 bases from J, leaving 19 bases between. This CDR3 is 17 amino acids long. Here the CDR3 reads CASSRQPMGGTSYEQYF. The CDR3 DNA reads as TGCGCCAGCAGCCGACAACCTATGGGGGGCACCTCCTACGAGCAGTACTTC.

The rearrangement joins TRBV30 to TRBJ2-1; 8 bases fit TRBD1. With V trimmed by 4 bases and J by 3 bases, 5 bases remained unmatched. Germline CDR1 GTSNPN, CDR2 SVGIG (reference sequence). The CDR3 totals 14 residues. CDR3 in amino acids: CAWTAGGRYNEQFF. The CDR3, as DNA: TGTGCCTGGACTGCAGGGGGCCGCTACAATGAGCAGTTCTTC.

The chain links TRBV9 to TRBJ2-3, with D hard to call. The CDR3 covers 15 residues. The V gene lost 1 base and the J gene lost 6 bases, with 15 bases spanning the gap. The germline V gene has CDR1 SGDLS and CDR2 YYNGEE. CDR3 protein: CASSVFGLSGDTQYF. For the CDR3, the DNA is TGTGCCAGCAGCGTATTTGGCCTCAGTGGGGATACGCAGTATTTT. The full variable domain, its missing parts supplied by reference TRBV9 and TRBJ2-3, is DSGVTQTPKHLITATGQRVTLRCSPRSGDLSVYWYQQSLDQGLQFLIQYYNGEERAKGNILERFSAQQFPDLHSELNLSSLELGDSALYFCASSVFGLSGDTQYFGPGTRLTVL.

This clonotype was counted between two and nine times. The chain joins TRBV7-2 to TRBJ2-3; 10 bases fit TRBD2. The CDR3 spans 18 residues. The J segment lost 4 bases and the V segment lost 5 bases, leaving 15 bases of the junction unmatched. Germline-derived CDR1 and CDR2 are SGHTA and FQGNSA. This CDR3 reads CASSISGGAGGLPDTQYF. Here the CDR3 DNA reads TGTGCCAGCAGCATTAGTGGTGGAGCGGGGGGGCTCCCAGATACGCAGTATTTT. Complete variable domain (other parts from reference TRBV7-2 and TRBJ2-3): GAGVSQSPSNKVTEKGKDVELRCDPISGHTALYWYRQSLGQGLEFLIYFQGNSAPDKSGLPSDRFSAERTGGSVSTLTIQRTQQEDSAVYLCASSISGGAGGLPDTQYFGPGTRLTVL.

This clonotype was counted a single time. V usage is TRBV15 and J usage is TRBJ2-2, with unresolved D. The CDR3 totals 11 residues. Germline CDR1 LNHNV, CDR2 YYDKDF (reference sequence). V dropped 2 bases and J dropped 5 bases, with 0 bases sitting between them. The CDR3 bases are TGTGCCACCAGCAGAACCGGGGAGCTGTTTTTT. Translating it yields CATSRTGELFF.

The chain uses TRBV2 and TRBJ2-7; D unresolved. The J call may not be correct, given that the DNA end is closer to TRBJ2-5. Germline CDR1 is SNHLY and CDR2 is FYNNEI. The CDR3 runs 15 residues. The CDR3 loop reads CASSPEDPRWGTQYF. CDR3 DNA sequence: TGTGCCAGCAGCCCTGAGGACCCAAGGTGGGGGACCCAGTACTTC.

The chain joins TRBV20-1 to TRBJ1-6, with D possibly matching TRBD1 (6 bases). The CDR3 is 13 residues long. Per the germline V gene, CDR1 is DFQATT and CDR2 is SNEGSKA (reference sequence). Trimming cost V 5 bases and J 8 bases, with 13 bases left between them. CDR3 sequence: CSAPGDPYSPLHF. CDR3 nucleotides: TGCAGTGCTCCAGGGGATCCATATTCACCCCTCCACTTT.

This chain links TRBV3-1 with TRBJ2-7; D is perhaps TRBD2 (6 bases). Per the germline V gene, CDR1 is LGHDT and CDR2 is YNNKEL (reference sequence). Trimming removed 5 bases from V and 3 bases from J, with 14 bases in between. The CDR3 is made up of 14 amino acids. In DNA, the CDR3 is TGTGCCAGCAGCAACACCGGGGGTGACTACGAGCAGTACTTC. The encoded protein is CASSNTGGDYEQYF.

This clonotype was seen only a few times. V and J are TRBV29-1 and TRBJ2-3; D is unclear. The CDR3 runs 13 residues. Trimming stripped 5 bases from V and 2 bases from J, with 11 bases between. In germline, CDR1 is SQVTM, CDR2 ANQGSEA. The CDR3 region is CSVSWAITDTQYF. CDR3 sequence (DNA): TGCAGCGTTAGCTGGGCGATCACAGATACGCAGTATTTT.

This chain joins TRBV6-5 and TRBJ1-4; 7 bases are a match to TRBD1. The V gene's germline CDR1 is MNHEY and CDR2 SVGAGI. The CDR3 totals 16 residues. The junction had 6 bases not matched to a gene; V was cut back by 2 bases and J by 3 bases. DNA of the CDR3: TGTGCCAGCAGTTACCGCGACAGGGCGGCTAATGAAAAACTGTTTTTT. This sequence encodes CASSYRDRAANEKLFF.

The chain combines TRBV5-1 with TRBJ2-7; D is uncertain. Trimming shortened V by 0 bases and J by 6 bases, and 13 bases separated the two germline ends. In germline, CDR1 is SGHRS, CDR2 YFSETQ. The CDR3 runs 14 residues. CDR3 nucleotide sequence: TGCGCCAGCAGCTTGGGAACTACGCCCGGCGAGCAGTACTTC. Its protein product is CASSLGTTPGEQYF.

This chain uses TRBV27 with TRBJ2-1; TRBD2 agrees at 12 bases. The CDR3 runs 16 residues. The germline gives CDR1 MNHEY, CDR2 SMNVEV (reference sequence). The V gene end was trimmed by 7 bases and the J gene end by 4 bases; junction bases not matched to a gene: 8. DNA for the CDR3: TGTGCCAGCACCCCTAGCGGGGGGGAGATTTACAATGAGCAGTTCTTC. Translation: CASTPSGGEIYNEQFF.

The chain uses TRBV7-2 and TRBJ2-2; D call uncertain. This CDR3 has 15 residues. The V gene's germline CDR1 is SGHTA and CDR2 FQGNSA. The V and J ends lost 2 bases and 4 bases respectively, with 11 bases between them. CDR3 in DNA: TGTGCCAGCAGCTTAACGTTCACCCCCACCGGGGAGCTGTTTTTT. This translates into CASSLTFTPTGELFF. The variable domain in full, with the rest retrieved from reference TRBV7-2 and TRBJ2-2, is GAGVSQSPSNKVTEKGKDVELRCDPISGHTALYWYRQSLGQGLEFLIYFQGNSAPDKSGLPSDRFSAERTGGSVSTLTIQRTQQEDSAVYLCASSLTFTPTGELFFGEGSRLTVL.

This clonotype was detected a few times. This chain links TRBV20-1 with TRBJ2-5, with TRBD1 matching over 11 bases. The CDR3 consists of 16 residues. The V gene's germline CDR1 is DFQATT and CDR2 SNEGSKA (reference sequence). V lost 1 base, J lost 9 bases, and 13 bases stayed unmatched. The CDR3 region is CSARVGQGAVLGAQYF. CDR3 sequence (DNA): TGCAGTGCTAGAGTAGGACAGGGGGCTGTGTTAGGGGCCCAGTACTTC.

Concerning this clonotype itself: At one end, the junction sequence differs from germline, possibly due to a read error. The J gene is TRBJ1-6, the V gene TRBV6-5, with D possibly being TRBD1 (5 bases). Germline assignment: CDR1 MNHEY and CDR2 SVGAGI. CDR3 length: 15 residues. The CDR3 spells CAGSYSGTALRPLHF. The CDR3 DNA is TGTGCCGGCAGTTACTCGGGGACCGCACTGAGGCCCCTCCACTTT.